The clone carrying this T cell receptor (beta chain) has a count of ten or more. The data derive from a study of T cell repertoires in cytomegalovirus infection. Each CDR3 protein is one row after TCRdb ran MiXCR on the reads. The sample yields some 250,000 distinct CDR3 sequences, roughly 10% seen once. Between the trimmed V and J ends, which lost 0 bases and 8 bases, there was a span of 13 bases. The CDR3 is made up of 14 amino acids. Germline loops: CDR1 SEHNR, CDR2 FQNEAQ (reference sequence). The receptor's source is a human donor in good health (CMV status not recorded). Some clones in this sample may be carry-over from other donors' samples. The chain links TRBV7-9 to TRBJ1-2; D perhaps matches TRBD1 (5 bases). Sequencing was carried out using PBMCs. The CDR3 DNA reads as TGTGCCAGCAGCTTAGCGGAGGGGCTCAAAGGCTACACCTTC. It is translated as CASSLAEGLKGYTF.